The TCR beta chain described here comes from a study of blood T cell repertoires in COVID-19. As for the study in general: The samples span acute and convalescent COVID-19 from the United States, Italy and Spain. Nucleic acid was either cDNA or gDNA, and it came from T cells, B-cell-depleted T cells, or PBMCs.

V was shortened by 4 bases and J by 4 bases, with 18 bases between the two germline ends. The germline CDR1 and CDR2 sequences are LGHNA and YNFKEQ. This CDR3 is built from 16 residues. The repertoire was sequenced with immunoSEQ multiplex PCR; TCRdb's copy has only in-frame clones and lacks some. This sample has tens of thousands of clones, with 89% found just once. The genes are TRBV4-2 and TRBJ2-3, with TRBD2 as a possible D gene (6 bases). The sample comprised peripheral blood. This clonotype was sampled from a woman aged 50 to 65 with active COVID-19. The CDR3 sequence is CASSPKQRVAADTQYF. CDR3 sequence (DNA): TGTGCCAGCAGCCCTAAGCAGCGGGTAGCGGCAGATACGCAGTATTTT.